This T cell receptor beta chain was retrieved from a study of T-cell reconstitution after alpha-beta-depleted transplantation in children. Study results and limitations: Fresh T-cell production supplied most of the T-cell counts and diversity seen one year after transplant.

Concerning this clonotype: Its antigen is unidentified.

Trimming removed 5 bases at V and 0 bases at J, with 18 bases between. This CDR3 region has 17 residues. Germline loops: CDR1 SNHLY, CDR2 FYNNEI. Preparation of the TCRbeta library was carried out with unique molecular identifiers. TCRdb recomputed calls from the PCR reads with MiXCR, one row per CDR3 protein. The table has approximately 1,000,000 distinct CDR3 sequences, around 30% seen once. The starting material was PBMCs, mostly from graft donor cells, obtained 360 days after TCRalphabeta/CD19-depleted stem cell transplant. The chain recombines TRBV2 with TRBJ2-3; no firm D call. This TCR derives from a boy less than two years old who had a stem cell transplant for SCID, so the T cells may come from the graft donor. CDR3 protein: CASSLDESRPSTDTQYF. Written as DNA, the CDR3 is TGTGCCAGCAGTTTGGACGAATCGAGGCCTAGCACAGATACGCAGTATTTT.